Presented here are 16 T cell receptor beta chains from one specimen sequenced in a study of blood T cell repertoires in COVID-19. The method was immunoSEQ multiplex PCR; TCRdb's version includes in-frame clones alone and lacks a portion of them. The sample gives some 160,000 clones, roughly 90% of which show up once; 5% to 8.5% is in the top ten. The sample comprised PBMCs or T cells enriched from blood (not recorded which). The receptors come from a woman aged 45-65 years who had recovered from COVID-19.

The chain carries TRBV11-2 and TRBJ1-4; 7 bases fit TRBD1. CDR3 size: 14 residues. With 5 bases clipped from V and 5 bases from J, the junction kept 5 bases outside the gene matches. Germline loops: CDR1 SGHAT, CDR2 FQNNGV. The CDR3 is CASSPTGINEKLFF. The CDR3 bases are TGTGCCAGCAGCCCGACAGGGATCAATGAAAAACTGTTTTTT.

V and J are TRBV5-4 and TRBJ2-1; tentatively, D is TRBD1 (6 bases). Germline V lookup: CDR1 SGHNT, CDR2 YYREEE (reference sequence). This CDR3 has 15 residues. Trimming shortened V by 4 bases and J by 0 bases, and 11 bases separated the two germline ends. The CDR3 region has the DNA TGTGCCAGCAGCCGGGACATTAGCTCCTACAATGAGCAGTTCTTC. It translates to CASSRDISSYNEQFF.

The rearrangement links TRBV2 to TRBJ1-5; TRBD1 might be the D (5 bases). CDR1 is SNHLY and CDR2 is FYNNEI in the germline V gene. The CDR3 loop spans 14 amino acids. Between the trimmed V and J ends, which lost 3 bases and 3 bases, there was a span of 9 bases. The CDR3 region has the DNA TGTGCCAGCAGTGAGGGGCGGATCAATCAGCCCCAGCATTTT. Protein sequence: CASSEGRINQPQHF.

The count of this clone is one. One junction end does not reproduce the germline sequence, and a read error may be involved. The J gene is TRBJ1-2, the V gene TRBV5-1; unclear D gene. CDR3 length equals 11 residues. Germline lookup yields CDR1 SGHRS and CDR2 YFSETQ. CDR3 sequence: CASSDPPTTSF. The CDR3 nucleotides read TGCGCCAGCAGCGACCCACCTACTACCTCCTTC.

The V gene is TRBV4-3, the J gene TRBJ2-7; D possibly corresponds to TRBD2 (5 bases). CDR1 LGHNA and CDR2 YSLEER come from the germline V gene. The CDR3 extends over 13 amino acids. Between the trimmed V and J ends, which lost 1 base and 6 bases, there was a span of 10 bases. CDR3 in amino acids: CASSQVGGSEQYF. The DNA of the CDR3 is TGCGCCAGCAGCCAAGTAGGAGGTAGCGAGCAGTACTTC.

The CDR3, as DNA: TGTGCCAGTAGTCTCTGGTCTCAACCGAGCTCTGGAAACACCATATATTTT. This codes for CASSLWSQPSSGNTIYF. V usage is TRBV19 and J usage is TRBJ1-3, with unresolved D. The CDR3 has 17 amino acids. The germline gives CDR1 LNHDA, CDR2 SQIVND (reference sequence). Between the trimmed V and J ends, which lost 5 bases and 0 bases, there was a span of 17 bases.

As to this clone: Other DNA sequences from this sample encode an identical CDR3 as well. V and J are TRBV4-2 and TRBJ1-1, with no clear D. This CDR3 spans 11 amino acids. Deletions cut 0 bases from V and 8 bases from J, with 4 bases between. Per the germline V gene, CDR1 is LGHNA and CDR2 is YNFKEQ. The CDR3 DNA is TGTGCCAGCAGCCAAGATTCGGAAGCTTTCTTT. Translating gives CASSQDSEAFF.

The rearrangement links TRBV11-2 to TRBJ1-1, with D unresolved. V was clipped by 5 bases and J by 0 bases, with 16 bases between them. The CDR3 is 16 residues long. Germline V CDR1 and CDR2: SGHAT, FQNNGV. The CDR3 coding sequence is TGTGCCAGCAGCCCTGACAATCCTTTGATGAACACTGAAGCTTTCTTT. Amino acids: CASSPDNPLMNTEAFF.

This chain uses TRBV19 with TRBJ2-2; 10 bases map to TRBD2. The CDR3 runs to 14 residues. Germline CDR1 is LNHDA and CDR2 is SQIVND (reference sequence). V lost 8 bases, J lost 1 base, and 1 base stayed unmatched. CDR3 DNA: TGTGCCAGTTTAGCGGGGGGGAACACCGGGGAGCTGTTTTTT. This codes for CASLAGGNTGELFF.

The chain recombines TRBV5-1 with TRBJ2-2; 7 positions match TRBD1. Germline CDR1 reads SGHRS; CDR2 reads YFSETQ. Trimming took 3 bases from V and 4 from J; bases not matched to a gene: 3. This CDR3 has 14 residues. DNA of the CDR3: TGCGCCAGCAGCTGGAGGACAGGCACCGGGGAGCTGTTTTTT. Translation gives CASSWRTGTGELFF. Full variable domain (rest looked up from reference TRBV5-1 and TRBJ2-2): KAGVTQTPRYLIKTRGQQVTLSCSPISGHRSVSWYQQTPGQGLQFLFEYFSETQRNKGNFPGRFSGRQFSNSRSEMNVSTLELGDSALYLCASSWRTGTGELFFGEGSRLTVL.

CDR3 coding DNA: TGTGCCAGCACTCCTTTGGCGGGGACGGCCTATGGCTACACCTTC. Protein sequence: CASTPLAGTAYGYTF. The genes are TRBV27 and TRBJ1-2, with D possibly matching TRBD1 (5 bases). The germline gives CDR1 MNHEY, CDR2 SMNVEV (reference sequence). V was shortened by 7 bases and J by 4 bases, with 19 bases between the two germline ends. The CDR3 loop spans 15 amino acids.

The chain is built from TRBV6-6 and TRBJ1-4, with D perhaps TRBD1 (5 bases). The germline V and J ends were trimmed by 0 bases and 4 bases, with 9 bases remaining between them. The CDR3 sequence is 15 residues long. CDR1 is MNHNY, CDR2 SVGAGI, per germline (reference sequence). The CDR3 DNA sequence: TGTGCCAGCAGTTACTCGTCAGGGTTTAATGAAAAACTGTTTTTT. Its translation is CASSYSSGFNEKLFF.

The J gene is TRBJ2-7, the V gene TRBV12-1; the D call in the table, TRBD1, was not verified against the DNA. TRBV12-1 is noted as a pseudogene. The CDR3 consists of 14 residues. The CDR3 DNA is TGTGCCAGCAGCTTTGCCAGGGAACCCTACGAGCAGTACTTC. This sequence encodes CASSFAREPYEQYF.

This clone was observed once. The chain recombines TRBV18 with TRBJ2-7; 10 nucleotides match TRBD1. The CDR3 sequence is 15 residues long. CDR1 and CDR2 (germline): KGHSH, LQKENI. Losses at the gene ends were 4 bases for V and 2 bases for J; bases not matched to a gene: 5. The CDR3 DNA reads TGTGCCAGCTCACTAGCCGGGACAGGGGCCTACGAGCAGTACTTC. Protein: CASSLAGTGAYEQYF.

The genes are TRBV3-1 (or the pseudogene TRBV3-2) and TRBJ1-1, with D tentatively TRBD1 (5 bases). The V and J ends lost 4 bases and 1 base respectively, with 7 bases between them. In germline, CDR1 is LGHDT, CDR2 YNNKEL (reference sequence). CDR3 length: 13 amino acids. The CDR3 DNA follows: TGTGCCAGCAGCCCCGGGGGGAACACTGAAGCTTTCTTT. This sequence encodes CASSPGGNTEAFF.

The chain joins TRBV5-6 to TRBJ2-1, with no clear D. This CDR3 is 14 amino acids long. V was pared by 0 bases and J by 3 bases, with 7 bases between. The germline CDR1 and CDR2 sequences are SGHDT and YYEEEE. The CDR3 region is CASSLERLYNEQFF. As DNA, the CDR3 is TGTGCCAGCAGCTTGGAGAGGCTCTACAATGAGCAGTTCTTC.